This T cell receptor (beta chain) was sequenced in a study of human T cells and chemical hapten exposure. Study overall: The patch tests put 0.01% DPC on the skin of the upper back and were read 6 days later.

CDR3 length: 10 residues. CDR1 and CDR2 (germline): DFQATT, SNEGSKA (reference sequence). There are many counts of this clonotype. As originally analysed: A typical sample had 95,638 TCRs, with about 20,000 to 690,600 overall. TCRdb itself ran the RACE reads through MiXCR, one entry per CDR3 protein. The authors' filters were not applied to this entry. The sample contains roughly 100,000 distinct CDR3 sequences, 9.6% of which appear only once. Time point of the sample: pre-sensitization, week 0. Noted treatment: therapeutic diphenylcyclopropenone sensitization with weekly scalp DPC. The rearrangement joins TRBV20-1 to TRBJ2-3, with D uncertain. The source of this sequence is a woman in her thirties or forties with alopecia areata. Some clones in this sample may be carry-over from other donors' samples. The input for sequencing was whole blood, taken in connection with sensitization to the hapten diphenylcyclopropenone (DPC). The CDR3 DNA reads TGCGCACCTAACACAGATACGCAGTATTTT. It encodes CAPNTDTQYF.